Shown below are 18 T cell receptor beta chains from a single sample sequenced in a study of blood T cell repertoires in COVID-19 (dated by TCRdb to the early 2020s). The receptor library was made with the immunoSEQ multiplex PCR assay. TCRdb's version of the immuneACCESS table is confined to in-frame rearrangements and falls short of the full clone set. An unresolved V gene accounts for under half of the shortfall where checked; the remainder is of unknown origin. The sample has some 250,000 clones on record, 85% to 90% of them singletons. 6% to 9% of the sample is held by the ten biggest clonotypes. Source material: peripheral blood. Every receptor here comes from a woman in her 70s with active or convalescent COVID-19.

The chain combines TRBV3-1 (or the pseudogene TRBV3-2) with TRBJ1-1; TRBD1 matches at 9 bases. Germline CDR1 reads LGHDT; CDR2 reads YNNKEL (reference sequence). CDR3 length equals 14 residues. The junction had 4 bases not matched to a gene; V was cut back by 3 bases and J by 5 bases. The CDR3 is CASSHPGTGTEAFF. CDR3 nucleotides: TGTGCCAGCAGCCACCCCGGGACAGGGACTGAAGCTTTCTTT.

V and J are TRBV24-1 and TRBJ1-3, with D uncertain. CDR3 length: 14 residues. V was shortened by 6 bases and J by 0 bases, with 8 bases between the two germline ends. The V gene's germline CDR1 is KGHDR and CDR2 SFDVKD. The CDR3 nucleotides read TGTGCCACCAGTCCTGGAGGCTCTGGAAACACCATATATTTT. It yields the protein CATSPGGSGNTIYF.

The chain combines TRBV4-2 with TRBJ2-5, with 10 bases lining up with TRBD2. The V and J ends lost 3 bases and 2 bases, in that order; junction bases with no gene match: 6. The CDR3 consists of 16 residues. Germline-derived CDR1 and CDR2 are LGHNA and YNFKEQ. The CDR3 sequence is CASSQGLAGEQETQYF. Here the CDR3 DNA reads TGTGCCAGCAGCCAGGGCCTAGCGGGGGAACAAGAGACCCAGTACTTC.

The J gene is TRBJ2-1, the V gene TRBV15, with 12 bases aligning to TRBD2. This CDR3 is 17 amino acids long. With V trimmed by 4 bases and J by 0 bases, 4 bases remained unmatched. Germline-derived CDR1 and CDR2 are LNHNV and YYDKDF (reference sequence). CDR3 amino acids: CATSTSGGASSYNEQFF. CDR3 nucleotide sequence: TGTGCCACCAGCACTAGCGGGGGGGCGAGCTCCTACAATGAGCAGTTCTTC.

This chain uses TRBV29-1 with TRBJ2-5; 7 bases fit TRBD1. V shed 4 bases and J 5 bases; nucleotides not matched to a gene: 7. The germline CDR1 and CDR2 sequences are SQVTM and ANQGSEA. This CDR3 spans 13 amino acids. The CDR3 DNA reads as TGCAGCGTTGGACAGGGAGATTGGGAGACCCAGTACTTC. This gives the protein CSVGQGDWETQYF.

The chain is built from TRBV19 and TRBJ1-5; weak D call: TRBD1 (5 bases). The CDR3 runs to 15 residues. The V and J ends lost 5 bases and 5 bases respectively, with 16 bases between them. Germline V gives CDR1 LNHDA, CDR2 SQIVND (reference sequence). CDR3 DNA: TGTGCCAGTAGTGCTTTGCAGGGTCTTGATCAGCCCCAGCATTTT. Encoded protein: CASSALQGLDQPQHF.

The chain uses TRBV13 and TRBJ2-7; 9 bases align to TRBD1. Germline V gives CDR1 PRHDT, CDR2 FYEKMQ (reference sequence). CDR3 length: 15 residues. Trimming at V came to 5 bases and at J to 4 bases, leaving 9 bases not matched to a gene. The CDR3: CASSGAGTGRYEQYF. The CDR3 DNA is TGTGCCAGCAGCGGAGCCGGGACAGGGCGATACGAGCAGTACTTC. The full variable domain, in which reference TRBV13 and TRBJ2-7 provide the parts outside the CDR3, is AAGVIQSPRHLIKEKRETATLKCYPIPRHDTVYWYQQGPGQDPQFLISFYEKMQSDKGSIPDRFSAQQFSDYHSELNMSSLELGDSALYFCASSGAGTGRYEQYFGPGTRLTVT.

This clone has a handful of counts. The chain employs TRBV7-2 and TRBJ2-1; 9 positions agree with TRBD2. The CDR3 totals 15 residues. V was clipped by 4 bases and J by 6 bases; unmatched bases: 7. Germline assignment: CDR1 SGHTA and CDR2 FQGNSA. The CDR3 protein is CASSSLAGTPNEQFF. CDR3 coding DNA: TGTGCCAGCAGCTCCCTAGCGGGGACCCCCAATGAGCAGTTCTTC.

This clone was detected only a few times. CDR3 region: CASRKEAGYTF. In nucleotides, the CDR3 is TGTGCCAGTAGGAAAGAAGCTGGCTACACCTTC. This chain uses TRBV19 with TRBJ1-2; no reliable D call. V gave up 6 bases and J gave up 7 bases, with 9 bases separating them. The germline V gene has CDR1 LNHDA and CDR2 SQIVND (reference sequence). This CDR3 has 11 residues. Looking up the rest from reference TRBV19 and TRBJ1-2 gives the full variable domain: DGGITQSPKYLFRKEGQNVTLSCEQNLNHDAMYWYRQDPGQGLRLIYYSQIVNDFQKGDIAEGYSVSREKKESFPLTVTSAQKNPTAFYLCASRKEAGYTFGSGTRLTVV.

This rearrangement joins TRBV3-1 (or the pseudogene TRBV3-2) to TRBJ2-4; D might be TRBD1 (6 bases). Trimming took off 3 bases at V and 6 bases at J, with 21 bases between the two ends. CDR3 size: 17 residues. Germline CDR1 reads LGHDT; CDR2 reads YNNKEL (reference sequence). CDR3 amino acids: CASSHRDRIGLRNIQYF. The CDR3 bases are TGTGCCAGCAGCCATAGAGACAGGATTGGGCTCCGAAACATTCAGTACTTC.

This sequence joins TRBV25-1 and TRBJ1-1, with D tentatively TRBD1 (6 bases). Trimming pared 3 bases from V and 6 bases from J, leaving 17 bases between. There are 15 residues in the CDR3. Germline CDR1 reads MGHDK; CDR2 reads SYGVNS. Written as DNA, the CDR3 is TGTGCCAGCAGTGATTCGAGGACAGCGAGGGCTGAAGCTTTCTTT. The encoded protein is CASSDSRTARAEAFF. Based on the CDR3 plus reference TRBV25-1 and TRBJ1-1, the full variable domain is EADIYQTPRYLVIGTGKKITLECSQTMGHDKMYWYQQDPGMELHLIHYSYGVNSTEKGDLSSESTVSRIRTEHFPLTLESARPSHTSQYLCASSDSRTARAEAFFGQGTRLTVV.

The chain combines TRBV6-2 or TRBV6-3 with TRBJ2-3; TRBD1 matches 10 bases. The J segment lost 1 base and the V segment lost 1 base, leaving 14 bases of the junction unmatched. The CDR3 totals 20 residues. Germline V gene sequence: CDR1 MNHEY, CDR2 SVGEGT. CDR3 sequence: CASSYYLGQGNRIRTDTQYF. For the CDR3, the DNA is TGTGCCAGCAGTTACTACCTGGGACAGGGGAACCGAATACGCACAGATACGCAGTATTTT.

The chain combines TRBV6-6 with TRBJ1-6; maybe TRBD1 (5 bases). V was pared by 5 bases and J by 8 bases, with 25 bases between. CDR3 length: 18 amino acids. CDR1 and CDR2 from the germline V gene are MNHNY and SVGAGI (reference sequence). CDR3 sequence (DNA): TGTGCCAGCAGTCCTCGGATCGCAGGGAAGGGAAGGGATTCACCCCTCCACTTT. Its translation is CASSPRIAGKGRDSPLHF.

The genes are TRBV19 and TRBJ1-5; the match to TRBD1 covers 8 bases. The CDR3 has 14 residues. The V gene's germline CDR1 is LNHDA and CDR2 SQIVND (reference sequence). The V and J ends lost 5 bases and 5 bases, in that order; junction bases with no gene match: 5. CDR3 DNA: TGTGCCAGTAGTTCATCACAGGGGGATCAGCCCCAGCATTTT. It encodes CASSSSQGDQPQHF.

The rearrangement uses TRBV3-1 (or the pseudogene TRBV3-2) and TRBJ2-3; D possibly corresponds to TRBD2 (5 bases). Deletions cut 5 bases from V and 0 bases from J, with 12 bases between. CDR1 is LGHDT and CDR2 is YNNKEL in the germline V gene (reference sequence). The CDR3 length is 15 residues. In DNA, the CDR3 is TGTGCCAGCAGCTCTCGGACTGTCAGCACAGATACGCAGTATTTT. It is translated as CASSSRTVSTDTQYF.

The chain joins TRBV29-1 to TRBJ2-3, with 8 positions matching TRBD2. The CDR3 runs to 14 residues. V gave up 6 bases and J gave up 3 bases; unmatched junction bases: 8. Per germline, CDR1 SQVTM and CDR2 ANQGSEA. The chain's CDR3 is CSVERGGGTDTQYF. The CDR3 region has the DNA TGCAGCGTGGAACGGGGGGGCGGGACAGATACGCAGTATTTT.

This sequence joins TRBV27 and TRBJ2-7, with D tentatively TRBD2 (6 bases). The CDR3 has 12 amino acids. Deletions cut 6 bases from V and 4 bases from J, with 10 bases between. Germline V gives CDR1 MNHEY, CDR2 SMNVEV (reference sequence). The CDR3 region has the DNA TGTGCCAGCAGGCAAGGAGGGTACGAGCAGTACTTC. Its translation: CASRQGGYEQYF.

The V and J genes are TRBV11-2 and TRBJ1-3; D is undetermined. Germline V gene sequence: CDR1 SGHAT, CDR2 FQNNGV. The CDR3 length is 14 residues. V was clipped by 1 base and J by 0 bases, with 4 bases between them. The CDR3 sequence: CASSLALSGNTIYF. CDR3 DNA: TGTGCCAGCAGCTTAGCTCTCTCTGGAAACACCATATATTTT.